One sample yielded the 3 T cell receptor beta chains listed below, sequenced in a study of Graves' ophthalmopathy and Graves' hyperthyroidism. Amplification of TCR beta CDR3 regions used RNA transcripts. First-round RT-PCR employed HTBI primers, with a second-round multiplex PCR after it. MiXCR, run by TCRdb on the multiplex PCR reads, gives a single entry per CDR3 protein. The sample consists of a few hundred thousand distinct CDR3 sequences, around 17% of them appearing once. Material for sequencing was peripheral blood. These receptor sequences come from a woman aged 18-30 years with Graves' ophthalmopathy.

There are many counts of this clonotype. The chain links TRBV12-3 or TRBV12-4 to TRBJ2-7; 10 positions agree with TRBD1. The CDR3 spans 15 residues. Unmatched junction bases numbered 10, after V lost 4 bases and J lost 7 bases. DNA of the CDR3: TGTGCCAGCAGTTACGGGACAGGGGCCGGGCGGGAGCAGTACTTC. The encoded protein is CASSYGTGAGREQYF.

This clonotype showed up just once. The chain joins TRBV6-1 to TRBJ2-2; the match to TRBD2 covers 9 bases. CDR1 is MNHNS, CDR2 SASEGT, per germline. The V segment lost 2 bases and the J segment 0 bases; nucleotides outside the gene matches: 4. This CDR3 is 17 amino acids long. The CDR3 loop is CASSESTSGPNTGELFF. Written as DNA, the CDR3 is TGTGCCAGCAGTGAATCTACTAGCGGGCCGAACACCGGGGAGCTGTTTTTT.

This clonotype has ten or more counts. V gene TRBV15 combines with J gene TRBJ2-2; D is uncertain. The CDR3 runs to 13 residues. Deletions cut 1 base from V and 3 bases from J, with 3 bases between. Germline lookup yields CDR1 LNHNV and CDR2 YYDKDF (reference sequence). As DNA, the CDR3 is TGTGCCACCAGCAGAGTGGACACCGGGGAGCTGTTTTTT. Translating gives CATSRVDTGELFF.